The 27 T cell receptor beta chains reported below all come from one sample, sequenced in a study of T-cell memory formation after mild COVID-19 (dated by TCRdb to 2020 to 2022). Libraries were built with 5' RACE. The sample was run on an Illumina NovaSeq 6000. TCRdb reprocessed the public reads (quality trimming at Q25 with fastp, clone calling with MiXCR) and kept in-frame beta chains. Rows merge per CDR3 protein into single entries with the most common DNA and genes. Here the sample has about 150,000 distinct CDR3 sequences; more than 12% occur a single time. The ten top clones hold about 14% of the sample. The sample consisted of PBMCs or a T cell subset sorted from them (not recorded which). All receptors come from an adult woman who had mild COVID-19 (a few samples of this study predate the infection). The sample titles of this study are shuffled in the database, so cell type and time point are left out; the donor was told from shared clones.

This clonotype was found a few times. The CDR3 sequence: CASGGWGNGNQPQHF. The CDR3 DNA follows: TGTGCCAGCGGGGGGTGGGGGAATGGCAATCAGCCCCAGCATTTT. The V gene is TRBV6-1, the J gene TRBJ1-5; D may be TRBD1 (5 bases). Per the germline V gene, CDR1 is MNHNS and CDR2 is SASEGT. The ends were cut back, 8 bases at V and 2 bases at J, with 16 bases in the middle. The CDR3 runs 15 residues.

This chain's CDR3 is CASSQLAGGLETQYF. CDR3 in DNA: TGTGCCAGCAGCCAACTAGCGGGGGGCTTAGAGACCCAGTACTTC. The chain combines TRBV4-2 with TRBJ2-5; 11 nucleotides align to TRBD2. Looked up from germline, CDR1 is LGHNA and CDR2 is YNFKEQ. V trimming: 2 bases; J trimming: 4 bases; junction bases outside the gene matches: 3. CDR3 length: 15 residues.

This CDR3 is CASSLSRQNYEQYF. DNA of the CDR3: TGTGCCAGCAGTTTATCGAGGCAGAACTACGAGCAGTACTTC. The V gene is TRBV27, the J gene TRBJ2-7; the D is unclear. Germline loops: CDR1 MNHEY, CDR2 SMNVEV (reference sequence). Trimming cost V 0 bases and J 3 bases, with 9 bases left between them. This CDR3 is built from 14 residues.

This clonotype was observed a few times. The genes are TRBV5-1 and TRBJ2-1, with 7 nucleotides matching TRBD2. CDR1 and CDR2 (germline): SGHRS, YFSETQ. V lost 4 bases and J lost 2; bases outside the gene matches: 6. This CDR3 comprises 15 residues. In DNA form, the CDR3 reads TGCGCCAGCAGCCGAGGACTAGGCCCCTACAATGAGCAGTTCTTC. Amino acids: CASSRGLGPYNEQFF.

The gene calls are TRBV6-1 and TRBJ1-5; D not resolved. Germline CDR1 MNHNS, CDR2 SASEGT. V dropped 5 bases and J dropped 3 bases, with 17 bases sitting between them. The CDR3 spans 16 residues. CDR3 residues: CASSSFVGSANQPQHF. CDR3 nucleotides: TGTGCCAGCAGTTCATTCGTAGGCTCCGCCAATCAGCCCCAGCATTTT.

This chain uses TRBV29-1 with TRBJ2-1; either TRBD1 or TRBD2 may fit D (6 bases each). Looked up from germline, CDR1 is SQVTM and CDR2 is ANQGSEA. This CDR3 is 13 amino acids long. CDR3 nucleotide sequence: TGCATCGGAACTAACCCGGGGGCCCATGAGCAGTTCTTC. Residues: CIGTNPGAHEQFF.

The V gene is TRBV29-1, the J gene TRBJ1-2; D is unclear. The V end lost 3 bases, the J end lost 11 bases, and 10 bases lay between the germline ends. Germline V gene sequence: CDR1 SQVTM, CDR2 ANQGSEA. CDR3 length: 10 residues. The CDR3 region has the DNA TGCAGCGTTGACCCCCTCCGATACACCTTC. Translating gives CSVDPLRYTF. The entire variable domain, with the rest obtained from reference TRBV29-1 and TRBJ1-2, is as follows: SAVISQKPSRDICQRGTSLTIQCQVDSQVTMMFWYRQQPGQSLTLIATANQGSEATYESGFVIDKFPISRPNLTFSTLTVSNMSPEDSSIYLCSVDPLRYTFGSGTRLTVV.

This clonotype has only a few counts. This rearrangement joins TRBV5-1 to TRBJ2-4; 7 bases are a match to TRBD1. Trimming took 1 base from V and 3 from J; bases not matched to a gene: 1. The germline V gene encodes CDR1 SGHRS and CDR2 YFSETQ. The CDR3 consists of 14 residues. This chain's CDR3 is CASSLTGDKNIQYF. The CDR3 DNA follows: TGCGCCAGCAGCTTGACAGGGGACAAAAACATTCAGTACTTC.

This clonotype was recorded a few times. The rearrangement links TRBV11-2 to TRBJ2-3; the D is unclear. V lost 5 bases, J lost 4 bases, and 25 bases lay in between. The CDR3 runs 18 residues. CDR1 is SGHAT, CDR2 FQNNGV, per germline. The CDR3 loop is CASSPIYSGARTPDTQYF. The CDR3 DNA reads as TGTGCCAGCAGCCCTATTTATAGTGGCGCCCGGACCCCAGATACGCAGTATTTT.

DNA of the CDR3: TGCGCCAGCAGCCACCCACGGGGAAGCTATGGCTACACCTTC. It yields the protein CASSHPRGSYGYTF. This chain joins TRBV4-1 and TRBJ1-2; D gene ambiguous. CDR1 and CDR2 from the germline V gene are MGHRA and YSYEKL. The CDR3 has 14 residues. Trimming took 3 bases from V and 4 from J, leaving 12 bases between them.

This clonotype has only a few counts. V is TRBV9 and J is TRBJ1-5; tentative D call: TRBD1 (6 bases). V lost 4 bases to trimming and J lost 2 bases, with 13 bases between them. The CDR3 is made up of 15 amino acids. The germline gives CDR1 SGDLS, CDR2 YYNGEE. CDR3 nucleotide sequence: TGTGCCAGCAGCCCCCAAGGGGGGGGCAATCAGCCCCAGCATTTT. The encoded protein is CASSPQGGGNQPQHF.

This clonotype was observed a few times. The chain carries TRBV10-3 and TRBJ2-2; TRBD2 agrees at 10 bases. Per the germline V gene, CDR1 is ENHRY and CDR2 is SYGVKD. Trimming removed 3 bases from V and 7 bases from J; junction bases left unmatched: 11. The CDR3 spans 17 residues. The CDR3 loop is CAISESPGTSEVGELFF. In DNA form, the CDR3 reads TGTGCCATCAGTGAAAGTCCAGGGACTAGCGAGGTCGGGGAGCTGTTTTTT.

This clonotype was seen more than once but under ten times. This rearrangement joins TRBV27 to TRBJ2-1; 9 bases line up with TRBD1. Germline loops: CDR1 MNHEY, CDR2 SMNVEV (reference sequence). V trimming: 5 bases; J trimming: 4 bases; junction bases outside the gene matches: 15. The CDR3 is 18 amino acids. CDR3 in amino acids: CASSMTGGFQPSYNEQFF. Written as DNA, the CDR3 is TGTGCCAGCAGTATGACAGGGGGATTCCAACCCTCATACAATGAGCAGTTCTTC.

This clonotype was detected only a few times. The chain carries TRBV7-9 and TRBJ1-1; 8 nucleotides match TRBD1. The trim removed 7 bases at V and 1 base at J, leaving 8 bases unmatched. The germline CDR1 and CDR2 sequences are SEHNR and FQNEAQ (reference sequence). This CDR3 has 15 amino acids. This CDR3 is CASNQGQAGNTEAFF. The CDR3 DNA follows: TGTGCCAGCAACCAGGGACAGGCGGGGAACACTGAAGCTTTCTTT.

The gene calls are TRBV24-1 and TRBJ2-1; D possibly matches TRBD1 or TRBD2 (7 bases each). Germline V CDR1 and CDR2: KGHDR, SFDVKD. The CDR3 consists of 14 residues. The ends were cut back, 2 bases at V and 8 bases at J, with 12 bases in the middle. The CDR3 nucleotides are TGTGCCACCAGTGATTCAGGGAGGGGGCATGAGCAGTTCTTC. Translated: CATSDSGRGHEQFF.

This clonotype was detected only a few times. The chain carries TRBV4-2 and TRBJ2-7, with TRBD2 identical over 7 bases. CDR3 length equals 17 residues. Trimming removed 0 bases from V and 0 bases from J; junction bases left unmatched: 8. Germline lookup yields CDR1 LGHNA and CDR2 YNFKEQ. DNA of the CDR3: TGTGCCAGCAGCCAAGATTCCGGACTAGGAAGCTCCTACGAGCAGTACTTC. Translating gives CASSQDSGLGSSYEQYF.

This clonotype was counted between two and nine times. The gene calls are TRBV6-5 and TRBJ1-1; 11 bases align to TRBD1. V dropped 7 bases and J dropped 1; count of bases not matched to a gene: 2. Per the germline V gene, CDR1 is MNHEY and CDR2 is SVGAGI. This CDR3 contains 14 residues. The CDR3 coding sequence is TGTGCCAGCAAAGGGACAGGGGGGAACACTGAAGCTTTCTTT. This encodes CASKGTGGNTEAFF.

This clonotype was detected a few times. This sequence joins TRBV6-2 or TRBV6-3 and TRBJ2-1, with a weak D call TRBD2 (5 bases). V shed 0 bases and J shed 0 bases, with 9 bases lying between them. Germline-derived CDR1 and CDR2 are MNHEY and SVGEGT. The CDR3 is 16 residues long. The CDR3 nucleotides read TGTGCCAGCAGTTACTCTGCCGGGAACTCCTACAATGAGCAGTTCTTC. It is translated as CASSYSAGNSYNEQFF.

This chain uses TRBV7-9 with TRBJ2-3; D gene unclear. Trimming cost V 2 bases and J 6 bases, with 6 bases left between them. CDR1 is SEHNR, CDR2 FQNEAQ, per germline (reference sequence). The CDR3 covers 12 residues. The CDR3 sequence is CASSLNIDTQYF. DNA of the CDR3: TGTGCCAGCAGCTTAAACATCGATACGCAGTATTTT.

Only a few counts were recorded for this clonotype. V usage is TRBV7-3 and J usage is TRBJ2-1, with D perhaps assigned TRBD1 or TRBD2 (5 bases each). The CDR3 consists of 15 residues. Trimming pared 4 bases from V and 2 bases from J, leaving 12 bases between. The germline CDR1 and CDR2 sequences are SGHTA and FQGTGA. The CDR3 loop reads CASSSMGRAYNEQFF. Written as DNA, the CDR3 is TGTGCCAGCAGCTCAATGGGACGGGCCTACAATGAGCAGTTCTTC.

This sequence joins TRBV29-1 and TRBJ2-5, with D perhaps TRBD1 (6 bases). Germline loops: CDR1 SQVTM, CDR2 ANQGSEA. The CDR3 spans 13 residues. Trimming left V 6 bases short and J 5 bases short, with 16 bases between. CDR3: CSVELDSPETQYF. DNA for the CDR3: TGCAGCGTCGAATTGGACAGCCCGGAGACCCAGTACTTC.

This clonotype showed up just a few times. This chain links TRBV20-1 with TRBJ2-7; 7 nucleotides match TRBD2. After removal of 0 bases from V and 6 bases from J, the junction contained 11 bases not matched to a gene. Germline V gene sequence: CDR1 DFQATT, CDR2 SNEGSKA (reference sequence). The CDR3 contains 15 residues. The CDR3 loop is CSARDREAVSGEQYF. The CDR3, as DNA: TGCAGTGCTAGAGACCGGGAGGCAGTAAGCGGCGAGCAGTACTTC.

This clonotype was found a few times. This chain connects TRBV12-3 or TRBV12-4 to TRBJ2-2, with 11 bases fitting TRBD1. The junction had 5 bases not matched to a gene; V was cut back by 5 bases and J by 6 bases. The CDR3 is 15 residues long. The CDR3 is CASSLWTGGAGELFF. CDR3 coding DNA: TGTGCCAGCAGTCTATGGACAGGGGGCGCCGGGGAGCTGTTTTTT.

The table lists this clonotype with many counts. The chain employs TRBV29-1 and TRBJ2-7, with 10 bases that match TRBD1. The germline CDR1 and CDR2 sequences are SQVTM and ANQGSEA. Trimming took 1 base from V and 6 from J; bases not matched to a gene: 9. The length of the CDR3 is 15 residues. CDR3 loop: CSVEVPGQGFSEQYF. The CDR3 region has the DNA TGCAGCGTTGAAGTCCCGGGACAGGGGTTTAGCGAGCAGTACTTC.

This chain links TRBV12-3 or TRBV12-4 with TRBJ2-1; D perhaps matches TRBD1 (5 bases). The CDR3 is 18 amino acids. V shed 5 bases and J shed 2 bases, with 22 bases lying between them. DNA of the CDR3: TGTGCCAGCAGTCCGACAGAATTCCATTACGAAACCTACAATGAGCAGTTCTTC. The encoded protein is CASSPTEFHYETYNEQFF.

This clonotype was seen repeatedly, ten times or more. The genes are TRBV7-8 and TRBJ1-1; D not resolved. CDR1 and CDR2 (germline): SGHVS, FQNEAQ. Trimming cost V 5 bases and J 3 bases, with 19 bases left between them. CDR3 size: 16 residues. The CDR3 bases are TGTGCCAGCAGCCCAGTATATCCAGTTCGGTACACTGAAGCTTTCTTT. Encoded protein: CASSPVYPVRYTEAFF.

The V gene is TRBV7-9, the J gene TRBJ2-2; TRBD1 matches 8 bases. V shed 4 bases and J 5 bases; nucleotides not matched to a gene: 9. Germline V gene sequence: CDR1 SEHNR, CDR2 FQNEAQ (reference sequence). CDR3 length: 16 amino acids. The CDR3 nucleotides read TGTGCCAGCAGCTCAGGGACAGGTGCTTCGACCGGGGAGCTGTTTTTT. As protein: CASSSGTGASTGELFF.